A single sample is the source of the 12 T cell receptor beta chains below, sequenced in a study of T cells in Graves' hyperthyroidism and ophthalmopathy (dated by TCRdb to between 2018 and 2020). Library generation was performed with multiplex PCR. Sequencing was performed on an Illumina HiSeq 2000. Amplification of TCR beta CDR3 regions was carried out from RNA transcripts. A first-round RT-PCR of the TCR CDR3 used the HTBI primer set with the Qiagen OneStep RT-PCR kit. In TCRdb, the public reads were trimmed at Q25 with fastp and aligned with MiXCR, with productive beta chains retained. Rows with a matching CDR3 protein are joined into one entry that keeps the most common DNA and genes. The sample has about 570,000 distinct CDR3 sequences on record, about 43% of them singletons. The top ten clones comprise 15% to 20% of the sample. Sequences were obtained from peripheral blood or thyroid tissue (not recorded which). The receptors derive from an adult woman with Graves' disease, either hyperthyroidism or ophthalmopathy (not recorded which).

This clonotype was recorded at least ten times. The chain has TRBV4-1 and TRBJ2-5, with D perhaps assigned TRBD1 or TRBD2 (5 bases each). V was trimmed by 6 bases and J by 6 bases, leaving 20 bases between them. The CDR3 has 15 residues. The germline V gene encodes CDR1 MGHRA and CDR2 YSYEKL. The CDR3 sequence: CASSQLARGRKTQYF. In nucleotides, the CDR3 is TGCGCCAGCAGTCAATTAGCCCGGGGCAGAAAGACCCAGTACTTC.

The table lists this clonotype with a few counts. This chain links TRBV27 with TRBJ1-1, with D unresolved. Germline CDR1 is MNHEY and CDR2 is SMNVEV (reference sequence). V shed 5 bases and J shed 3 bases, with 22 bases lying between them. CDR3 length equals 17 residues. CDR3: CASSLLAHSAAHTEAFF. Written as DNA, the CDR3 is TGTGCCAGCAGTCTACTAGCCCATAGTGCTGCTCACACTGAAGCTTTCTTT.

The chain has TRBV7-9 and TRBJ2-5; 8 bases map to TRBD2. The CDR3 is 15 residues long. Germline V gene lookup returns CDR1 SEHNR and CDR2 FQNEAQ (reference sequence). Losses at the gene ends were 5 bases for V and 5 bases for J; bases not matched to a gene: 10. CDR3 protein: CASSPPSGRGETQYF. The CDR3 DNA reads as TGTGCCAGCAGCCCTCCGAGCGGGAGAGGTGAGACCCAGTACTTC.

This chain connects TRBV19 to TRBJ1-2; a possible D gene is TRBD1 (5 bases). The germline V and J ends were trimmed by 5 bases and 6 bases, with 10 bases remaining between them. The CDR3 spans 12 residues. In germline, CDR1 is LNHDA, CDR2 SQIVND (reference sequence). In DNA, the CDR3 is TGTGCCAGTAGTTTCCGGGACGATGGCTACACCTTC. Amino acid sequence: CASSFRDDGYTF.

This clonotype was counted many times. The J gene is TRBJ2-2, the V gene TRBV5-1; 9 nucleotides agree with TRBD2. The CDR3 is 16 amino acids. V dropped 4 bases and J dropped 0; count of bases not matched to a gene: 4. The V gene's germline CDR1 is SGHRS and CDR2 YFSETQ. The CDR3 loop reads CASSPIAGANTGELFF. The CDR3 DNA reads TGCGCCAGCAGCCCAATAGCGGGGGCGAACACCGGGGAGCTGTTTTTT.

The rearrangement links TRBV20-1 to TRBJ2-5; D is uncertain. V lost 1 base, J lost 9 bases, and 9 bases lay in between. The CDR3 is 11 residues long. Germline CDR1 and CDR2: DFQATT and SNEGSKA (reference sequence). CDR3 coding DNA: TGCAGTGCTAGAGCGGACGAGGCCCAGTACTTC. It encodes CSARADEAQYF.

This clonotype was counted ten times or more. V gene TRBV9 combines with J gene TRBJ2-1; D gene uncertain. The V gene lost 5 bases and the J gene lost 1 base, with 7 bases spanning the gap. The CDR3 has 13 residues. Germline CDR1 reads SGDLS; CDR2 reads YYNGEE. The CDR3 here is CASSSQSYNEQFF. The DNA of the CDR3 is TGTGCCAGCAGTTCTCAGTCCTACAATGAGCAGTTCTTC.

J is TRBJ2-6 and V is TRBV29-1, with TRBD1 matching 8 bases. The V gene's germline CDR1 is SQVTM and CDR2 ANQGSEA. The CDR3 length is 16 residues. V dropped 7 bases and J dropped 0; count of bases not matched to a gene: 8. The CDR3 loop reads CSAGAGGLSGANVLTF. The CDR3 DNA reads TGCAGCGCAGGGGCAGGGGGCCTCTCTGGGGCCAACGTCCTGACTTTC.

This chain joins TRBV2 and TRBJ1-6, with D unresolved. The CDR3 runs 16 residues. In germline, CDR1 is SNHLY, CDR2 FYNNEI. Trimming took 2 bases from V and 3 from J, leaving 11 bases between them. CDR3 coding DNA: TGTGCCAGCAGTGAATATGGCAGCAACTATAATTCACCCCTCCACTTT. It codes for CASSEYGSNYNSPLHF.

The table lists this clonotype with many counts. The genes are TRBV5-1 and TRBJ2-7; 11 bases map to TRBD1. CDR1 and CDR2 (germline): SGHRS, YFSETQ. CDR3 length: 15 amino acids. Germline trimming cut 3 bases from V and 3 bases from J; bases unmatched to any gene: 5. The CDR3 reads CASSSTGTGGYEQYF. The CDR3, as DNA: TGCGCCAGCAGCTCAACCGGGACAGGGGGCTACGAGCAGTACTTC.

This sequence joins TRBV7-3 and TRBJ2-3; 13 bases fit TRBD2. The V segment lost 2 bases and the J segment 2 bases; nucleotides outside the gene matches: 10. The length of the CDR3 is 19 residues. Germline V gives CDR1 SGHTA, CDR2 FQGTGA. CDR3 in amino acids: CASSLVARTSGRITDTQYF. CDR3 nucleotide sequence: TGTGCCAGCAGCTTAGTAGCCCGGACTAGCGGGAGAATCACAGATACGCAGTATTTT.

The chain uses TRBV15 and TRBJ1-5; D is undetermined. This CDR3 contains 13 residues. V lost 5 bases and J lost 1, with 6 bases in between. The germline V gene encodes CDR1 LNHNV and CDR2 YYDKDF (reference sequence). CDR3 residues: CATSLISNQPQHF. The CDR3 DNA reads as TGTGCCACCAGCCTTATAAGCAATCAGCCCCAGCATTTT.